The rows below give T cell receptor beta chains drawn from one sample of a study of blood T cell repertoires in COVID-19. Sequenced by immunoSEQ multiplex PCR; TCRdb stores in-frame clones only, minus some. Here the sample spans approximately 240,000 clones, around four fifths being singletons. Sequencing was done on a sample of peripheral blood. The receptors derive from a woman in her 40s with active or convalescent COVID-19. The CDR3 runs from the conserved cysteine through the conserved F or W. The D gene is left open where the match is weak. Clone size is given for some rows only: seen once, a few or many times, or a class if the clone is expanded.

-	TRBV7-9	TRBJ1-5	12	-	TGTGCCCCTCGGCAGGGGTGGACGCCCCAGCATTTT	CAPRQGWTPQHF
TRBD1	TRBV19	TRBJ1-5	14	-	TGTGCCGGGGGCGGGACAGGGGGACTTCAGCCCCAGCATTTT	CAGGGTGGLQPQHF
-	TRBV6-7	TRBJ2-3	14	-	TGTGCCAGCGAGACGGAGCGGGTCACAGATACGCAGTATTTT	CASETERVTDTQYF
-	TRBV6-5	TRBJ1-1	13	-	TGTGCCAGCAGACTAGAACTGAACACTGAAGCTTTCTTT	CASRLELNTEAFF
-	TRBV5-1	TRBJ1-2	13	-	TGCGCCAGCAGCTGGGCGGGAGACTATGGCTACACCTTC	CASSWAGDYGYTF
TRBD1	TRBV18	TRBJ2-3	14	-	TGTGCCAGCCAAACAGGGGTCGGCACAGATACGCAGTATTTT	CASQTGVGTDTQYF
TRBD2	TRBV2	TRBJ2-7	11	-	TGTGCCAGCGGGGGGGGGTACGAGCAGTACTTC	CASGGGYEQYF
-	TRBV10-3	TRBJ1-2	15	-	TGTGCCATCAGTGAGTCGAGGGAATCTAACTATGGCTACACCTTC	CAISESRESNYGYTF
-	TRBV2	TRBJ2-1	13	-	TGTGCCAGCGGCGGTGGGTCCTACAATGAGCAGTTCTTC	CASGGGSYNEQFF
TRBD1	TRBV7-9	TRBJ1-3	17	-	TGTGCCAGCAGCTTAGCCGGGACAGGGAAGGCTGGAAACACCATATATTTT	CASSLAGTGKAGNTIYF
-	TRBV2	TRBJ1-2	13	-	TGTGCCAGCGGAGCGCAGGGCTCAAGGGGCTACACCTTC	CASGAQGSRGYTF
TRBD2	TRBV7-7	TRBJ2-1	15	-	TGTGCCAGCAGCTTAAATGCGGGGGGTTACAATGAGCAGTTCTTC	CASSLNAGGYNEQFF
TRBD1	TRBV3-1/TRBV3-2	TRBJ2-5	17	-	TGTGTCAGCAGCCAAGGGGCCGGGACAGGGCCTGCGGAGACCCAGTACTTC	CVSSQGAGTGPAETQYF
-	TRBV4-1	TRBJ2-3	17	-	TGCGCCAGCAGCCAATCCACAGGGCCCATGACCACAGATACGCAGTATTTT	CASSQSTGPMTTDTQYF
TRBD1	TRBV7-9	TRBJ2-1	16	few	TGTGCCAGCAGCTTAGCTTATGGGACAGGTTACAATGAGCAGTTCTTC	CASSLAYGTGYNEQFF
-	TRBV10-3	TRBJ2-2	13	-	TGTGCCAAACGGGACTCTTACACCGGGGAGCTGTTTTTT	CAKRDSYTGELFF
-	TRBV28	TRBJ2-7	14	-	TGTGCCAGCAGTTTGCAGGGTGGGACCTACGAGCAGTACTTC	CASSLQGGTYEQYF
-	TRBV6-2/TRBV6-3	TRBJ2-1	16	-	TGTGCCAGCAGTTTTCCTCGGGGGAGCTCCTACAATGAGCAGTTCTTC	CASSFPRGSSYNEQFF
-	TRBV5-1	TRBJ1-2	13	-	TGCGCCAGCAGCAAGGACAGTAACTATGGCTACACCTTC	CASSKDSNYGYTF
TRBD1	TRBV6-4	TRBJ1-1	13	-	TGTGCCAGCAGCCCAGACAGGGATACTGAAGCTTTCTTT	CASSPDRDTEAFF
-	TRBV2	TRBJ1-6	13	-	TGTGCCAGCAGTGCGTGGCACTACTCACCCCTCCACTTT	CASSAWHYSPLHF
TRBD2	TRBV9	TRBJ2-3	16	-	TGTGCCAGCAGCGTAGTACCTAGCGGGCCCACAGATACGCAGTATTTT	CASSVVPSGPTDTQYF
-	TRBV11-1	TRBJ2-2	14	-	TGTGCCAGCAGCACAACCCGGACAAGCGGGGAGCTGTTTTTT	CASSTTRTSGELFF
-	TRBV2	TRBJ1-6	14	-	TGTGCCAGCAGTGACAGACTCTATAATTCACCCCTCCACTTT	CASSDRLYNSPLHF
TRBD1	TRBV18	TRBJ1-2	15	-	TGTGCCAGCTCACCACAGACAGGGGAAGGCTATGGCTACACCTTC	CASSPQTGEGYGYTF
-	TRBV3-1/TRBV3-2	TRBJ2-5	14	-	TGTGCCAGCAGCCAAGGGTGGAGGGGAGAGACCCAGTACTTC	CASSQGWRGETQYF